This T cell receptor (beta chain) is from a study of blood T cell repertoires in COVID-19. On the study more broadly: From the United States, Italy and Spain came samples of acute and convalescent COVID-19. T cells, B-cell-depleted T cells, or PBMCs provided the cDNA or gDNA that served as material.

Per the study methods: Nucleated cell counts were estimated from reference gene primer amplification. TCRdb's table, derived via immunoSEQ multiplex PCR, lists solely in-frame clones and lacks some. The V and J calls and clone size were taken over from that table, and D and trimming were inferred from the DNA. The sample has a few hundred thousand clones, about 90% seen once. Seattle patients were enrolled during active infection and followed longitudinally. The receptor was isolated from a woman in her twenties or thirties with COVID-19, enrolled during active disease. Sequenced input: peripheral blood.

DNA of the CDR3: TGTGCCAGTAGTATACGAACAGGGGCAGGGGAAAAACTGTTTTTT. This gives the protein CASSIRTGAGEKLFF. This chain joins TRBV19 and TRBJ1-4, with 7 bases that match TRBD1. The ends lost 2 bases at V and 8 bases at J; junction bases unmatched: 8. CDR3 length: 15 residues. Per germline, CDR1 LNHDA and CDR2 SQIVND (reference sequence).